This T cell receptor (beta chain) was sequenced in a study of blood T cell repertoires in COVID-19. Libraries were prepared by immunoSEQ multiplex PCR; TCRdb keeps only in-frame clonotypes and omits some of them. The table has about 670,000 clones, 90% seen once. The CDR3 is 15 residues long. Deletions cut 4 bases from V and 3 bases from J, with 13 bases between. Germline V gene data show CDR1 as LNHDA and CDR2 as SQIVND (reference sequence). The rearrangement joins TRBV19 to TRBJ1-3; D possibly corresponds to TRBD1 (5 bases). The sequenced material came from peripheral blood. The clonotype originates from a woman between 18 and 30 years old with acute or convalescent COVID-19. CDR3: CASSNPQGLGNTIYF. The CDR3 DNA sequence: TGTGCCAGTAGTAATCCCCAGGGTCTTGGAAACACCATATATTTT.